The 31 T cell receptor beta chains below come from one sample, sequenced in a study of blood T cell repertoires in COVID-19. This table comes from immunoSEQ multiplex PCR, and its TCRdb copy is limited to in-frame clones, with some not included. This table has under 150,000 clones, about 86% appearing once. Input material: peripheral blood. The receptors originated from a woman aged 60 to 75 with acute or convalescent COVID-19.

The chain employs TRBV21-1 and TRBJ2-2; TRBD1 is taken as the D call from the table, unchecked against the DNA. TRBV21-1 is a known pseudogene. The CDR3 spans 17 residues. CDR3 region: CASSDEDRGLGTGELFF. In DNA, the CDR3 is TGTGCCAGCAGCGACGAGGACAGGGGGCTTGGCACCGGGGAGCTGTTTTTT.

The V call is TRBV27, the J call TRBJ2-2; unclear D gene. Germline-derived CDR1 and CDR2 are MNHEY and SMNVEV (reference sequence). CDR3 size: 14 residues. V lost 1 base and J 1 base, leaving 4 bases between the germline ends. CDR3 sequence reads: CASSLYRNTGELFF. The CDR3 nucleotides read TGTGCCAGCAGTTTATACAGGAACACCGGGGAGCTGTTTTTT.

The chain is built from TRBV28 and TRBJ2-7, with D maybe TRBD1 (6 bases). V dropped 3 bases and J dropped 2 bases, with 17 bases sitting between them. Per germline, CDR1 MDHEN and CDR2 SYDVKM. This CDR3 is 16 amino acids long. The CDR3 protein is CASSFSLWGLTYEQYF. CDR3 DNA sequence: TGTGCCAGCAGTTTTTCGCTATGGGGGCTAACCTACGAGCAGTACTTC.

This chain's CDR3 is CASSPRVGGTSYEQYF. CDR3 nucleotide sequence: TGTGCCAGCTCACCCCGAGTCGGGGGAACGTCCTACGAGCAGTACTTC. The rearrangement links TRBV18 to TRBJ2-7; D is perhaps TRBD2 (6 bases). The CDR3 sequence is 16 residues long. Trimming shortened V by 3 bases and J by 1 base, and 16 bases separated the two germline ends. Germline lookup yields CDR1 KGHSH and CDR2 LQKENI.

The rearrangement links TRBV6-5 to TRBJ2-1, with 9 nucleotides matching TRBD2. The J segment lost 7 bases and the V segment lost 6 bases, leaving 1 base of the junction unmatched. The CDR3 has 12 amino acids. Germline assignment: CDR1 MNHEY and CDR2 SVGAGI. CDR3: CASRTSGNEQFF. Here the CDR3 DNA reads TGTGCCAGCAGGACTAGCGGAAATGAGCAGTTCTTC.

CDR3 in DNA: TGCGCCAGCAGTCTACAAGGGGCGACGCAAGATCGAACCTACGAGCAGTACTTC. It specifies CASSLQGATQDRTYEQYF. The chain has TRBV10-1 and TRBJ2-7; tentatively, D is TRBD1 (5 bases). The germline V and J ends were trimmed by 5 bases and 2 bases, with 25 bases remaining between them. The CDR3 length is 18 residues. Germline V CDR1 and CDR2: WNHNN, SYGVQD (reference sequence).

The chain couples TRBV30 to TRBJ2-3, with D possibly TRBD1 on 5 matching bases. The CDR3 totals 14 residues. Germline V lookup: CDR1 GTSNPN, CDR2 SVGIG (reference sequence). V was clipped by 5 bases and J by 4 bases, with 16 bases between them. CDR3 amino acids: CAWSRGIGADTQYF. The DNA for the CDR3 is TGTGCCTGGTCTAGGGGTATAGGGGCAGATACGCAGTATTTT.

The chain employs TRBV9 and TRBJ2-1; 10 bases map to TRBD2. After removal of 0 bases from V and 9 bases from J, the junction contained 6 bases not matched to a gene. The germline V gene encodes CDR1 SGDLS and CDR2 YYNGEE. The CDR3 has 15 amino acids. The CDR3 region has the DNA TGTGCCAGCAGCGTAGGGCTAGCGGGAGACCGTGAGCAGTTCTTC. Protein: CASSVGLAGDREQFF.

CDR3 DNA: TGTGCCAGCAGCTTAGGGGACAGGGCCGTAACCTTC. This translates into CASSLGDRAVTF. The chain employs TRBV11-2 and TRBJ1-2; 9 nucleotides agree with TRBD1. V dropped 1 base and J dropped 14; count of bases not matched to a gene: 5. The CDR3 sequence is 12 residues long. Germline CDR1 SGHAT, CDR2 FQNNGV. The full variable domain, its missing parts supplied by reference TRBV11-2 and TRBJ1-2, is EAGVAQSPRYKIIEKRQSVAFWCNPISGHATLYWYQQILGQGPKLLIQFQNNGVVDDSQLPKDRFSAERLKGVDSTLKIQPAKLEDSAVYLCASSLGDRAVTFGSGTRLTVV.

V is TRBV11-2 and J is TRBJ1-2; TRBD1 matches 7 bases. The CDR3 has 16 amino acids. Per germline, CDR1 SGHAT and CDR2 FQNNGV. V gave up 5 bases and J gave up 4 bases; unmatched junction bases: 13. DNA of the CDR3: TGTGCCAGCAGCCAACCCCGAGGGGGCGCGGGCTATGGCTACACCTTC. Amino acid sequence: CASSQPRGGAGYGYTF.

This chain connects TRBV19 to TRBJ1-5; the D is unclear. CDR1 and CDR2 (germline): LNHDA, SQIVND (reference sequence). The V gene lost 7 bases and the J gene lost 2 bases, with 6 bases spanning the gap. The CDR3 contains 12 residues. The CDR3 DNA reads as TGTGCCAGTAACTTTGGCAATCAGCCCCAGCATTTT. It yields the protein CASNFGNQPQHF. Variable domain in full (rest from reference TRBV19 and TRBJ1-5): DGGITQSPKYLFRKEGQNVTLSCEQNLNHDAMYWYRQDPGQGLRLIYYSQIVNDFQKGDIAEGYSVSREKKESFPLTVTSAQKNPTAFYLCASNFGNQPQHFGDGTRLSIL.

V gene TRBV5-6 combines with J gene TRBJ2-7; 13 positions match TRBD2. The CDR3 covers 16 residues. The V gene's germline CDR1 is SGHDT and CDR2 YYEEEE. The trim removed 4 bases at V and 2 bases at J, leaving 6 bases unmatched. CDR3 sequence (DNA): TGTGCCAGCAGCATTGGACTAGCGGGAGTCCCCTACGAGCAGTACTTC. Translating gives CASSIGLAGVPYEQYF.

The rearrangement joins TRBV28 to TRBJ1-2; 7 bases map to TRBD1. The CDR3 is 12 amino acids. V shed 5 bases, J shed 5 bases, and the junction held 2 bases outside the gene matches. Germline CDR1 reads MDHEN; CDR2 reads SYDVKM. The CDR3 nucleotides read TGTGCCAGCAGTCGGACAGGATATGGCTACACCTTC. Amino acid sequence: CASSRTGYGYTF.

This clone was picked up a small number of times. J is TRBJ1-1 and V is TRBV6-6, with TRBD1 as a possible D gene (5 bases). CDR1 and CDR2 from the germline V gene are MNHNY and SVGAGI (reference sequence). V gave up 5 bases and J gave up 2 bases, with 9 bases separating them. This CDR3 comprises 13 residues. CDR3 sequence reads: CASSPGGNTEAFF. DNA of the CDR3: TGTGCCAGCAGTCCCGGGGGAAACACTGAAGCTTTCTTT.

V usage is TRBV18 and J usage is TRBJ2-1; TRBD1 is a possible D gene (6 bases). This CDR3 is 12 amino acids long. Germline V gives CDR1 KGHSH, CDR2 LQKENI. V lost 3 bases and J 7 bases, leaving 7 bases between the germline ends. This CDR3 is CASSPQGNEQFF. The CDR3 nucleotides read TGTGCCAGCTCACCCCAGGGGAATGAGCAGTTCTTC.

This clone was seen a few times. The CDR3 DNA reads TGTGCCAGCAGTGCAACAGGCTATGGCTACACCTTC. Residues: CASSATGYGYTF. The rearrangement links TRBV25-1 to TRBJ1-2; TRBD1 is a possible D gene (5 bases). Germline CDR1 is MGHDK and CDR2 is SYGVNS. V lost 4 bases and J lost 4, with 7 bases in between. The CDR3 spans 12 residues.

This sequence joins TRBV29-1 and TRBJ2-3; TRBD2 matches 7 bases. J lost 2 bases, V lost 7 bases, and 9 bases had no gene match. The CDR3 contains 14 residues. Germline assignment: CDR1 SQVTM and CDR2 ANQGSEA. The CDR3 DNA follows: TGCAGCGGCAAAGGGAGGGTGCACACAGATACGCAGTATTTT. It codes for CSGKGRVHTDTQYF.

The chain uses TRBV2 and TRBJ1-1; D may be TRBD1 (5 bases). V dropped 4 bases and J dropped 4 bases, with 16 bases sitting between them. The length of the CDR3 is 15 residues. Germline loops: CDR1 SNHLY, CDR2 FYNNEI. CDR3 amino acids: CASSAGPGGGTEAFF. For the CDR3, the DNA is TGTGCCAGCAGTGCCGGGCCCGGGGGGGGCACTGAAGCTTTCTTT.

This clone occurred a few times. The chain uses TRBV28 and TRBJ1-3, with D hard to call. With 3 bases removed from V and 0 bases from J, the gap between germline ends came to 12 bases. The V gene's germline CDR1 is MDHEN and CDR2 SYDVKM. This CDR3 contains 16 residues. The CDR3 DNA is TGTGCCAGCAGTTTGCCCCCCAGGTACTCTGGAAACACCATATATTTT. Protein product: CASSLPPRYSGNTIYF. Full variable domain (outside the CDR3, taken from reference TRBV28 and TRBJ1-3): DVKVTQSSRYLVKRTGEKVFLECVQDMDHENMFWYRQDPGLGLRLIYFSYDVKMKEKGDIPEGYSVSREKKERFSLILESASTNQTSMYLCASSLPPRYSGNTIYFGEGSWLTVV.

CDR3 sequence (DNA): TGTGCCAGCAGTCCCGACAGTGCCGGCTACACCTTC. Translating it yields CASSPDSAGYTF. The V and J genes are TRBV12-3 or TRBV12-4 and TRBJ1-2; the D gene is possibly TRBD1 (5 bases). The CDR3 sequence is 12 residues long. Trimming left V 5 bases short and J 8 bases short, with 12 bases between.

This chain uses TRBV5-1 with TRBJ2-7, with 7 bases fitting TRBD1. Germline V gene sequence: CDR1 SGHRS, CDR2 YFSETQ. The CDR3 extends over 14 amino acids. The junction had 11 bases not matched to a gene; V was cut back by 4 bases and J by 7 bases. The CDR3 coding sequence is TGCGCCAGCAGCCCGGGACAGCGTCCTTTGGAGCAGTACTTC. Residues: CASSPGQRPLEQYF.

The rearrangement uses TRBV28 and TRBJ2-1, with 8 nucleotides matching TRBD1. The CDR3 length is 14 residues. Germline V gene lookup returns CDR1 MDHEN and CDR2 SYDVKM. V trimming: 8 bases; J trimming: 4 bases; junction bases outside the gene matches: 7. CDR3 in DNA: TGTGCCAGCGGGCGGACAGGGCAATACAATGAGCAGTTCTTC. Translating it yields CASGRTGQYNEQFF.

V and J are TRBV19 and TRBJ1-4; TRBD1 aligns across 10 bases. CDR1 LNHDA and CDR2 SQIVND come from the germline V gene (reference sequence). The CDR3 extends over 14 amino acids. Losses at the gene ends were 6 bases for V and 5 bases for J; bases not matched to a gene: 3. CDR3 protein: CASSDRGRNEKLFF. The CDR3 bases are TGTGCCAGTAGCGACAGGGGGCGGAATGAAAAACTGTTTTTT.

The gene calls are TRBV9 and TRBJ2-3, with D possibly being TRBD2 (5 bases). Trimming removed 3 bases at V and 5 bases at J, with 7 bases between. The V gene's germline CDR1 is SGDLS and CDR2 YYNGEE. The CDR3 sequence is 12 residues long. The CDR3 DNA follows: TGTGCCAGCAGCGAGGACTTAGATACGCAGTATTTT. Translation gives CASSEDLDTQYF.

The chain employs TRBV10-3 and TRBJ2-1; 7 positions agree with TRBD1. Germline CDR1 and CDR2: ENHRY and SYGVKD. Unmatched junction bases numbered 9, after V lost 0 bases and J lost 7 bases. The CDR3 is made up of 16 amino acids. CDR3 in DNA: TGTGCCATCAGTGAGTCTAGCAGGGGGATTGGTAATGAGCAGTTCTTC. It specifies CAISESSRGIGNEQFF.

This chain joins TRBV5-4 and TRBJ1-4, with D unclear. CDR1 SGHNT and CDR2 YYREEE come from the germline V gene (reference sequence). The CDR3 consists of 14 residues. Trimming took off 7 bases at V and 0 bases at J, with 10 bases between the two ends. Here the CDR3 reads CASRPLPTNEKLFF. Here the CDR3 DNA reads TGTGCCAGCCGCCCACTCCCAACTAATGAAAAACTGTTTTTT.

The J gene is TRBJ1-6, the V gene TRBV27; no clear D gene. CDR1 and CDR2 (germline): MNHEY, SMNVEV (reference sequence). CDR3 length: 12 residues. Trimming removed 10 bases at V and 5 bases at J, with 9 bases between. The CDR3 nucleotides read TGTGCCACCTCGCGGAATAATTCACCCCTCCACTTT. Its protein is CATSRNNSPLHF.

The chain joins TRBV6-1 to TRBJ2-1, with TRBD1 identical over 8 bases. Germline CDR1 and CDR2: MNHNS and SASEGT. The CDR3 is 14 amino acids. The V and J ends lost 0 bases and 8 bases, in that order; junction bases with no gene match: 3. The CDR3 reads CASSEAAGGDEQFF. CDR3 nucleotides: TGTGCCAGCAGTGAAGCTGCAGGGGGCGATGAGCAGTTCTTC.

A remark on this clone: Other DNA variants within this sample encode the same CDR3. The chain couples TRBV27 to TRBJ1-1; no clear D. CDR1 is MNHEY and CDR2 is SMNVEV in the germline V gene (reference sequence). Trimming pared 3 bases from V and 1 base from J, leaving 6 bases between. The CDR3 runs to 13 residues. CDR3 DNA: TGTGCCAGCAGTTTGGGGAGGAACACTGAAGCTTTCTTT. It translates to CASSLGRNTEAFF.

This clone was recorded only once. The V call is TRBV6-5, the J call TRBJ1-2; 7 nucleotides align to TRBD1. The CDR3 spans 13 residues. J lost 10 bases, V lost 0 bases, and 5 bases had no gene match. Germline CDR1 reads MNHEY; CDR2 reads SVGAGI. The CDR3 reads CASSYSGDRDYTF. The DNA of the CDR3 is TGTGCCAGCAGTTACTCGGGTGACAGGGACTACACCTTC.

The chain recombines TRBV19 with TRBJ1-4; possible D gene TRBD1, 6 bases. Trimming removed 6 bases at V and 8 bases at J, with 16 bases between. The CDR3 runs 14 residues. CDR1 is LNHDA, CDR2 SQIVND, per germline (reference sequence). CDR3 region: CASSQGWVGEKLFF. DNA for the CDR3: TGTGCCAGTAGCCAGGGGTGGGTTGGAGAAAAACTGTTTTTT.